This T cell receptor beta chain was captured by sequencing in a study of cytomegalovirus exposure and HLA in healthy donors. Findings and caveats of the study: Some TCR beta chains (more than 150 of them) were listed as cytomegalovirus-associated.

Between the trimmed V and J ends, which lost 4 bases and 3 bases, there was a span of 13 bases. CDR3 length: 14 amino acids. The V gene's germline CDR1 is MNHNS and CDR2 SASEGT. In its sample, this clone was seen a few times. Its specificity is not known. Using immunoSEQ multiplex PCR, the repertoire was profiled, and TCRdb retains in-frame clones only, with some absent. This table has under 250,000 clones, roughly 80% appearing once. The specimen sequenced was PBMCs. The genes are TRBV6-1 and TRBJ2-7; D is perhaps TRBD2 (6 bases). This TCR was sampled from a woman aged 18-30 years in good health and CMV-seronegative. Here the CDR3 reads CASSGGTSFYEQYF. The CDR3 DNA is TGTGCCAGCAGTGGCGGGACTTCATTCTACGAGCAGTACTTC.